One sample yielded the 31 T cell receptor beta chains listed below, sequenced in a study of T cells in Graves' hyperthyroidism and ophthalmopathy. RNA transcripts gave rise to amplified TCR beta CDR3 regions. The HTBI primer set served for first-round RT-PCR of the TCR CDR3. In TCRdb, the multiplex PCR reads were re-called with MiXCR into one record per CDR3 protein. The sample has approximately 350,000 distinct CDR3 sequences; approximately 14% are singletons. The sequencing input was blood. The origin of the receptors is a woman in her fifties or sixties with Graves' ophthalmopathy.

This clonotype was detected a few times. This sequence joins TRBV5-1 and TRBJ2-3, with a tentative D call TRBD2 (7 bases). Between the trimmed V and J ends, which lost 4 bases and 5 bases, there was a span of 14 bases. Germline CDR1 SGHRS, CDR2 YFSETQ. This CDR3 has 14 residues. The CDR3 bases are TGCGCCAGCAGCGTGGGAGGGGGGCAAGATACGCAGTATTTT. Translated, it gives CASSVGGGQDTQYF.

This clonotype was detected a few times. The CDR3: CASSLGPLAGGRDTQYF. The CDR3 bases are TGTGCCAGCAGCTTGGGGCCTCTGGCGGGAGGAAGAGATACGCAGTATTTT. This rearrangement joins TRBV7-9 to TRBJ2-3, with 8 bases identical to TRBD2. J lost 5 bases, V lost 3 bases, and 13 bases had no gene match. CDR1 is SEHNR, CDR2 FQNEAQ, per germline (reference sequence). The CDR3 is 17 residues long. The complete variable domain, with remaining parts taken from reference TRBV7-9 and TRBJ2-3, reads DTGVSQNPRHKITKRGQNVTFRCDPISEHNRLYWYRQTLGQGPEFLTYFQNEAQLEKSRLLSDRFSAERPKGSFSTLEIQRTEQGDSAMYLCASSLGPLAGGRDTQYFGPGTRLTVL.

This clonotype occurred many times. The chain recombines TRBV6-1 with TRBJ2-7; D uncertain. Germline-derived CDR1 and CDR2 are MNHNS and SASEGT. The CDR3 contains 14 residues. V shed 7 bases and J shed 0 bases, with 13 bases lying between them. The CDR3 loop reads CASTPVGSSYEQYF. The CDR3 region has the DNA TGTGCCAGCACCCCCGTGGGCAGCTCCTACGAGCAGTACTTC.

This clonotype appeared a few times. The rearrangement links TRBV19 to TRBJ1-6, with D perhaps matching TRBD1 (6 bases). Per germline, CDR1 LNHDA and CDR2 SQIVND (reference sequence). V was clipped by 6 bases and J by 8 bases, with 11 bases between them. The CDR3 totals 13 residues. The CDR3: CASSQHRDSPLHF. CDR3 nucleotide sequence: TGTGCCAGTAGCCAACACAGGGATTCACCCCTCCACTTT.

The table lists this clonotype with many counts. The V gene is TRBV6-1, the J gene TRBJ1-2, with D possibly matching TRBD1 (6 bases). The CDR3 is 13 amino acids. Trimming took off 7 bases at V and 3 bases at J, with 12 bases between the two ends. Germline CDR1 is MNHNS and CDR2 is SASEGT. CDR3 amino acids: CASKVAGDYGYTF. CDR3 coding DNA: TGTGCCAGCAAGGTGGCAGGGGACTATGGCTACACCTTC.

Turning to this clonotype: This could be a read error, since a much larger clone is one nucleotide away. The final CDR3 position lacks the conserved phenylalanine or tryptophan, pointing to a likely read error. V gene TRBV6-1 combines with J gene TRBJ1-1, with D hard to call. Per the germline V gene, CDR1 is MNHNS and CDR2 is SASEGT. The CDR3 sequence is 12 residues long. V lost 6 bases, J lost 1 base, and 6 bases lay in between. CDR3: CASRPSNTEAFL. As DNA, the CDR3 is TGTGCCAGCAGACCCTCGAACACTGAAGCTTTCCTT.

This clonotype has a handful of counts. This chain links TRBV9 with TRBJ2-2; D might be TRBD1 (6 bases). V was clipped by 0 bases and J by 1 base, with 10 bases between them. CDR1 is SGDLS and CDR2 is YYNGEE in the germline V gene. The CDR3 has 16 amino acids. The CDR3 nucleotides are TGTGCCAGCAGCGTAGGTGGCAGGGGGAACACCGGGGAGCTGTTTTTT. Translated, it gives CASSVGGRGNTGELFF.

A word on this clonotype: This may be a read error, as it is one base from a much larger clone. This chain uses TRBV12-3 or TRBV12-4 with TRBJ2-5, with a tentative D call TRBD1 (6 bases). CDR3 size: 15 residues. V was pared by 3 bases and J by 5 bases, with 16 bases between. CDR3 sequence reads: CASSFGATQGETQYF. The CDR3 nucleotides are TGTGCCAGCAGTTTCGGGGCTACCCAGGGGGAGACCCAGTACTTC.

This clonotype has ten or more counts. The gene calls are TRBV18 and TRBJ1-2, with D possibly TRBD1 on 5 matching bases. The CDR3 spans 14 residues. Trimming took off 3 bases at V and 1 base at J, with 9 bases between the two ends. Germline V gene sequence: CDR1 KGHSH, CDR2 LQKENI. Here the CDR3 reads CASSPDTNNYGYTF. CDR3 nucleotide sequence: TGTGCCAGCTCACCGGACACAAATAACTATGGCTACACCTTC.

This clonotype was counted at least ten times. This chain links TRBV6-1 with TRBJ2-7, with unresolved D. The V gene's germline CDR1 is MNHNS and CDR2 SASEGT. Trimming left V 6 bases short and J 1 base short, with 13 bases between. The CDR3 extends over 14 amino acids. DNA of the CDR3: TGTGCCAGCAGACGAGGAGCTTCGTCCTACGAGCAGTACTTC. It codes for CASRRGASSYEQYF.

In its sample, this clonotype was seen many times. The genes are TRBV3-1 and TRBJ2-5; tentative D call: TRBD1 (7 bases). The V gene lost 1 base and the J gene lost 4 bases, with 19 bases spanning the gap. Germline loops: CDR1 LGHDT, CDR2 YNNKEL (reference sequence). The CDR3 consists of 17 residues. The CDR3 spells CASSQGGSRGVRETQYF. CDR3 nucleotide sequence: TGTGCCAGCAGCCAAGGGGGTAGCAGGGGGGTCCGAGAGACCCAGTACTTC.

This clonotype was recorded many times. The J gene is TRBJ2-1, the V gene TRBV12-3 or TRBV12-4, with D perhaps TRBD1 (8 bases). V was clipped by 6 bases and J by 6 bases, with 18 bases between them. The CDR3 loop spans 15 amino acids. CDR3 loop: CASRGGTGFGNEQFF. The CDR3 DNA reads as TGTGCCAGCAGGGGGGGGACAGGTTTTGGCAATGAGCAGTTCTTC.

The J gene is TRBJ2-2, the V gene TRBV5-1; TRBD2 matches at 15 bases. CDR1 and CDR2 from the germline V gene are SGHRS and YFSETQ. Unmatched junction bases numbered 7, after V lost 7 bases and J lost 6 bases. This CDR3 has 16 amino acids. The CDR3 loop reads CASGWTSGRAPGELFF. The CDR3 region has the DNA TGCGCCAGCGGCTGGACTAGCGGGAGGGCCCCCGGGGAGCTGTTTTTT.

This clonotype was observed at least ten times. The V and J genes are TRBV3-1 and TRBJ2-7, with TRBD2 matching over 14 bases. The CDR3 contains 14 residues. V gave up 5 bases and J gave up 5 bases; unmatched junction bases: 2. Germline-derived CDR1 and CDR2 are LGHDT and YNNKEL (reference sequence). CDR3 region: CASSSGLAGDEQYF. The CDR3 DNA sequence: TGTGCCAGCAGCTCGGGACTAGCGGGAGACGAGCAGTACTTC.

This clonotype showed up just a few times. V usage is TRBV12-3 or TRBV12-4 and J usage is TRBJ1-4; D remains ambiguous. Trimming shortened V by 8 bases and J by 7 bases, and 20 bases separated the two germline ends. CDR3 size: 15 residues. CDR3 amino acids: CASGRVETLAEKLFF. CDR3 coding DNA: TGTGCCAGCGGAAGGGTTGAGACCTTAGCTGAAAAACTGTTTTTT.

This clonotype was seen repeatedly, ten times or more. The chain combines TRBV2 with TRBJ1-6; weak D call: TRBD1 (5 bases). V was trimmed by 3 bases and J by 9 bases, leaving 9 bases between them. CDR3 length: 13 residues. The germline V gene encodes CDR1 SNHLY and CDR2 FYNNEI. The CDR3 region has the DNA TGTGCCAGCAGTGACAGGGCGGCTTCACCCCTCCACTTT. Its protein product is CASSDRAASPLHF.

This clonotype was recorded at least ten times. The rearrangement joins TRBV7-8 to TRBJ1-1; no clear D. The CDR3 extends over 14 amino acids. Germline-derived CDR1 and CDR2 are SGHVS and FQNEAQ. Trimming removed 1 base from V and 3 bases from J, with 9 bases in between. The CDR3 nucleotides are TGTGCCAGCAGCTTAGATCAGGCCCACACTGAAGCTTTCTTT. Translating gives CASSLDQAHTEAFF.

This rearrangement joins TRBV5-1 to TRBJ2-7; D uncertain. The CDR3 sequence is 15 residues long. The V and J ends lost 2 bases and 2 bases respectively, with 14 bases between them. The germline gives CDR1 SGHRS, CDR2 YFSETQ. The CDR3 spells CASSFLPLTAYEQYF. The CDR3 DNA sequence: TGCGCCAGCAGCTTTCTTCCGTTGACGGCCTACGAGCAGTACTTC.

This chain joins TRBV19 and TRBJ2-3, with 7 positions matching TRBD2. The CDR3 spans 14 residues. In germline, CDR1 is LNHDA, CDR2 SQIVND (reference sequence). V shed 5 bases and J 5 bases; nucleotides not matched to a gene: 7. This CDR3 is CASSSSGVQDTQYF. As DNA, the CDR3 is TGTGCCAGTAGTTCCAGCGGGGTACAAGATACGCAGTATTTT.

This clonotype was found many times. CDR3 residues: CASSSRPVLYEQYF. The CDR3 DNA reads as TGTGCCAGCAGTTCCCGACCAGTACTCTACGAGCAGTACTTC. The chain combines TRBV6-1 with TRBJ2-7, with D uncertain. Germline V gene lookup returns CDR1 MNHNS and CDR2 SASEGT. V was shortened by 5 bases and J by 3 bases, with 14 bases between the two germline ends. The CDR3 is 14 residues long.

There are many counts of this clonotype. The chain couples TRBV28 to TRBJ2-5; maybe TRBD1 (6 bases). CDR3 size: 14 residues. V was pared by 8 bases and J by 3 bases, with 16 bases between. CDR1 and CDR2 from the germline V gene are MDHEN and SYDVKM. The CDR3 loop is CASGLYGQKETQYF. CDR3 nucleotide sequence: TGTGCCAGCGGTCTTTATGGACAGAAAGAGACCCAGTACTTC.

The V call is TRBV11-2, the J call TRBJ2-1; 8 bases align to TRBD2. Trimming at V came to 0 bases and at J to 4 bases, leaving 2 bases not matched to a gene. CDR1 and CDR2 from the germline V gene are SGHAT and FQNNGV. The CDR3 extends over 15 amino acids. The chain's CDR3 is CASSLDTGGYNEQFF. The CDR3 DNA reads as TGTGCCAGCAGCTTAGATACGGGAGGGTACAATGAGCAGTTCTTC.

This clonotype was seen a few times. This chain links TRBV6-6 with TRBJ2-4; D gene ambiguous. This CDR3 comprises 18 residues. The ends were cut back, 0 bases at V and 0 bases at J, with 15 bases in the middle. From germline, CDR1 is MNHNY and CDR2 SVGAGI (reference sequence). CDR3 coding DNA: TGTGCCAGCAGTTACTCCCTAGGGCAGCTCCAAGCCAAAAACATTCAGTACTTC. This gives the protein CASSYSLGQLQAKNIQYF.

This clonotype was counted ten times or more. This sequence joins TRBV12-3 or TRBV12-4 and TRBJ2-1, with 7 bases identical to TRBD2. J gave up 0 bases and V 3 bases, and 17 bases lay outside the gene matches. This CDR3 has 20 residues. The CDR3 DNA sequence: TGTGCCAGCAGTTTCCAGGGCCCGTCTAGCGGACTTGGCTCCTACAATGAGCAGTTCTTC. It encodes CASSFQGPSSGLGSYNEQFF.

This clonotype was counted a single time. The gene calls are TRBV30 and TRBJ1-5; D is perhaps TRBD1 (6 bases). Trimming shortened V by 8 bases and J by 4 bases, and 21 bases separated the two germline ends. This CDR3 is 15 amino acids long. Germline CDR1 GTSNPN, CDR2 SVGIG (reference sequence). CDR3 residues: CASSILDSLNQPQHF. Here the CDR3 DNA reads TGTGCCAGTAGTATCTTGGACAGCCTTAATCAGCCCCAGCATTTT.

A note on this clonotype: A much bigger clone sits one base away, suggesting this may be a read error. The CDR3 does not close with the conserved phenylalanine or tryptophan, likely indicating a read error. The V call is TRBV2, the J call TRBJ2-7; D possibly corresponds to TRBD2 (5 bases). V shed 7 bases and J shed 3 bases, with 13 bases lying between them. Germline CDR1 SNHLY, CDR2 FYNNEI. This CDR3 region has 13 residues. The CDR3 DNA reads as TGTGCCAGCAAGGCAGCTGCGGGCTACGAGCAGTACCTC. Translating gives CASKAAAGYEQYL.

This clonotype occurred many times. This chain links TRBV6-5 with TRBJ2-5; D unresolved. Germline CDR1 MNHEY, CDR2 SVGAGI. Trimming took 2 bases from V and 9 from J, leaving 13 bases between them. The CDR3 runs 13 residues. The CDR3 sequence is CASSYQGPRAQYF. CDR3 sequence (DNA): TGTGCCAGCAGTTACCAAGGACCCAGAGCCCAGTACTTC.

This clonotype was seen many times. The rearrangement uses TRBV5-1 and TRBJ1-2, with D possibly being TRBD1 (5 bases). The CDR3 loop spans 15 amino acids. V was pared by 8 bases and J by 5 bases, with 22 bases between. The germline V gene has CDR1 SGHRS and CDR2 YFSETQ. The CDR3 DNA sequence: TGCGCCAGGCTTCCTGGAGGGGAGGAGGGGTATGGCTACACCTTC. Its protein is CARLPGGEEGYGYTF.

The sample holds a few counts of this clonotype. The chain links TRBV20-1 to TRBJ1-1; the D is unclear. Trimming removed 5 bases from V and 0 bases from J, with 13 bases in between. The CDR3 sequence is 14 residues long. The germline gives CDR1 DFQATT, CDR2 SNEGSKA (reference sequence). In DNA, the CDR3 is TGCAGTGCTTCCCGAGGCAACTTGAACACTGAAGCTTTCTTT. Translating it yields CSASRGNLNTEAFF.

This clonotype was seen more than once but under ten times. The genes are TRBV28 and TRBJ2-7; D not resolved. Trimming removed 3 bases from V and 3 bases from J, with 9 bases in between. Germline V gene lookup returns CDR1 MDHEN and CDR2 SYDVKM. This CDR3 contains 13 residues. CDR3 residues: CASSFQTNYEQYF. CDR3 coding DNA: TGTGCCAGCAGTTTTCAGACAAACTACGAGCAGTACTTC.

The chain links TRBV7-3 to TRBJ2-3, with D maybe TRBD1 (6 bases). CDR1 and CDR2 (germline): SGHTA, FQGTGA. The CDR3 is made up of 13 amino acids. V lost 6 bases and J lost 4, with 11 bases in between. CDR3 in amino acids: CASSFGTPDTQYF. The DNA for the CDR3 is TGTGCCAGCAGTTTCGGGACACCAGATACGCAGTATTTT. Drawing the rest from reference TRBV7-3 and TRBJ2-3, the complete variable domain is GAGVSQTPSNKVTEKGKYVELRCDPISGHTALYWYRQSLGQGPEFLIYFQGTGAADDSGLPNDRFFAVRPEGSVSTLKIQRTERGDSAVYLCASSFGTPDTQYFGPGTRLTVL.